Given below is one TCR beta chain in context. This record comes from a study of blood T cells in healthy people across ages. Between the trimmed V and J ends, which lost 5 bases and 5 bases, there was a span of 14 bases. CDR1 is MGHRA, CDR2 YSYEKL, per germline. The CDR3 runs to 14 residues. The authors ran a second PCR of roughly 7 to 11 cycles using a sample-barcoded 5' primer and a J-beta primer mix. Each CDR3 protein gets one entry after TCRdb re-called the 5' RACE reads with MiXCR. Among fewer than 1,200,000 distinct CDR3 sequences listed, approximately 26% were seen once. A further study also used this sample, focusing on T cells of mothers and their children. From that paper: A slight, non-significant increase in overlap was found for related mother-child pairs relative to unrelated pairs. The authors detected no persistent microchimeric T cell clones.

The source is a girl aged 2 to 9 in good health. The sequencing input was blood. The rearrangement uses TRBV4-1 and TRBJ2-3, with D tentatively TRBD2 (6 bases). This chain's CDR3 is CASSETSSGDTQYF. CDR3 nucleotide sequence: TGCGCCAGCAGCGAGACTAGTAGCGGAGATACGCAGTATTTT.